This passage covers 27 T cell receptor beta chains from one sample sequenced in a study of T cell responses to AZD1222 COVID-19 vaccine (dated by TCRdb to the early 2020s). Library method: the immunoSEQ multiplex PCR assay. TCRdb provides this immuneACCESS table in a form limited to in-frame rearrangements. Some clones are lacking; in checked studies, under half of them reflect an unresolved V gene, and why the rest are absent is not known. This sample lists about 150,000 clones; less than 95% were detected once. Roughly 6.2% of the sample is in the top ten clones. What this sample's time point label stands for: about 28 days (+/-7) after the second vaccine dose. Sequenced here: peripheral blood, sampled 28 days after the second AZD1222 dose. These receptor sequences come from an adult who received the AZD1222 COVID-19 vaccine.

The chain couples TRBV10-1 to TRBJ1-2; D is perhaps TRBD1 (6 bases). Per the germline V gene, CDR1 is WNHNN and CDR2 is SYGVQD (reference sequence). The length of the CDR3 is 12 residues. Trimming left V 7 bases short and J 10 bases short, with 16 bases between. The chain's CDR3 is CASNPRGAVYTF. The DNA of the CDR3 is TGCGCCAGCAACCCCCGGGGGGCAGTCTACACCTTC.

The chain carries TRBV24-1 and TRBJ1-1; D call uncertain. CDR1 is KGHDR, CDR2 SFDVKD, per germline. CDR3 length equals 13 residues. V dropped 1 base and J dropped 1 base, with 3 bases sitting between them. CDR3 in amino acids: CATSDLWNTEAFF. DNA of the CDR3: TGTGCCACCAGTGATTTATGGAACACTGAAGCTTTCTTT.

V gene TRBV5-1 combines with J gene TRBJ1-3; 8 nucleotides line up with TRBD1. The trim removed 4 bases at V and 0 bases at J, leaving 6 bases unmatched. The CDR3 is 16 amino acids. Per the germline V gene, CDR1 is SGHRS and CDR2 is YFSETQ. CDR3 in amino acids: CASSAQGGNSGNTIYF. The CDR3 nucleotides read TGCGCCAGCAGCGCACAGGGGGGCAACTCTGGAAACACCATATATTTT.

The rearrangement links TRBV7-2 to TRBJ2-2; the match to TRBD2 covers 11 bases. The V gene end was trimmed by 6 bases and the J gene end by 2 bases; junction bases not matched to a gene: 5. The CDR3 has 16 amino acids. Germline CDR1 SGHTA, CDR2 FQGNSA. CDR3 DNA: TGTGCCAGCAGGCCTACTAGCGGGGGTAACACCGGGGAGCTGTTTTTT. Translation gives CASRPTSGGNTGELFF.

This chain links TRBV7-9 with TRBJ2-1; 8 nucleotides line up with TRBD1. The CDR3 is 14 amino acids. J was trimmed by 8 bases and V by 5 bases; bases with no gene match: 8. CDR1 and CDR2 from the germline V gene are SEHNR and FQNEAQ (reference sequence). In DNA, the CDR3 is TGTGCCAGCAGCCGCCGCCAGGGGGCTCATGAGCAGTTCTTC. Its protein product is CASSRRQGAHEQFF.

The chain employs TRBV6-5 and TRBJ2-5; D not resolved. CDR3 length: 15 amino acids. Trimming removed 6 bases at V and 4 bases at J, with 18 bases between. Germline CDR1 and CDR2: MNHEY and SVGAGI. CDR3 nucleotides: TGTGCCAGCAGCCCGTACGGGCCCCGAGGAGAGACCCAGTACTTC. Translation gives CASSPYGPRGETQYF.

The chain employs TRBV18 and TRBJ1-2, with 7 bases that match TRBD1. From germline, CDR1 is KGHSH and CDR2 LQKENI. V was clipped by 4 bases and J by 3 bases; unmatched bases: 2. The CDR3 runs 13 residues. CDR3 in amino acids: CASSQGADYGYTF. CDR3 coding DNA: TGTGCCAGCTCACAGGGGGCGGACTATGGCTACACCTTC. The entire variable domain, with the rest obtained from reference TRBV18 and TRBJ1-2, is as follows: NAGVMQNPRHLVRRRGQEARLRCSPMKGHSHVYWYRQLPEEGLKFMVYLQKENIIDESGMPKERFSAEFPKEGPSILRIQQVVRGDSAAYFCASSQGADYGYTFGSGTRLTVV.

The chain joins TRBV28 to TRBJ1-2; maybe TRBD1 (6 bases). The CDR3 consists of 13 residues. Looked up from germline, CDR1 is MDHEN and CDR2 is SYDVKM. V lost 10 bases and J 9 bases, leaving 21 bases between the germline ends. In DNA, the CDR3 is TGTGCCATCACCTTGAGGGGGACGGCGAGCTACACCTTC. Translating gives CAITLRGTASYTF.

This chain uses TRBV19 with TRBJ2-1; a weak D match, TRBD1 (7 bases). Trimming removed 6 bases from V and 4 bases from J, with 28 bases in between. The CDR3 spans 19 residues. Germline CDR1 reads LNHDA; CDR2 reads SQIVND (reference sequence). The CDR3 region has the DNA TGTGCCAGTAGCGTAGGGATCCTCCAGGGGGGCGGGCGGTACAATGAGCAGTTCTTC. It translates to CASSVGILQGGGRYNEQFF.

This sequence joins TRBV18 and TRBJ1-4, with 7 nucleotides matching TRBD1. With V trimmed by 1 base and J by 5 bases, 4 bases remained unmatched. The CDR3 is 15 amino acids. CDR1 and CDR2 (germline): KGHSH, LQKENI. The CDR3 DNA follows: TGTGCCAGCTCACCACAGGGACAGCTGAATGAAAAACTGTTTTTT. It encodes CASSPQGQLNEKLFF.

This rearrangement joins TRBV3-1 (or the pseudogene TRBV3-2) to TRBJ1-4, with TRBD1 as a possible D gene (5 bases). The CDR3 length is 16 residues. Trimming removed 3 bases from V and 2 bases from J, with 13 bases in between. Germline V gives CDR1 LGHDT, CDR2 YNNKEL (reference sequence). This chain's CDR3 is CASSQSLGGTNEKLFF. CDR3 coding DNA: TGTGCCAGCAGCCAGTCCCTGGGGGGTACTAATGAAAAACTGTTTTTT.

This sequence joins TRBV7-2 and TRBJ1-2; 8 bases agree with TRBD1. J gave up 4 bases and V 4 bases, and 8 bases lay outside the gene matches. Per the germline V gene, CDR1 is SGHTA and CDR2 is FQGNSA. The CDR3 loop spans 15 amino acids. Written as DNA, the CDR3 is TGTGCCAGCAGCTCGACAGGGGCCTTCACCTATGGCTACACCTTC. Translation gives CASSSTGAFTYGYTF.

This clone was picked up one time. This chain joins TRBV6-6 and TRBJ1-3, with unresolved D. The V gene's germline CDR1 is MNHNY and CDR2 SVGAGI (reference sequence). CDR3 length: 15 residues. Deletions cut 0 bases from V and 2 bases from J, with 8 bases between. The CDR3: CASSYSSQTGNTIYF. The CDR3 nucleotides are TGTGCCAGCAGTTACTCGTCTCAAACTGGAAACACCATATATTTT.

The chain couples TRBV27 to TRBJ2-7; TRBD1 is a possible D gene (7 bases). CDR1 is MNHEY, CDR2 SMNVEV, per germline (reference sequence). The CDR3 extends over 17 amino acids. V gave up 4 bases and J gave up 6 bases, with 25 bases separating them. This CDR3 reads CASSYLLKTGRIREQYF. As DNA, the CDR3 is TGTGCCAGCAGTTACCTTCTGAAGACAGGGAGGATACGCGAGCAGTACTTC.

The chain uses TRBV19 and TRBJ2-3, with TRBD2 as a possible D gene (7 bases). CDR1 LNHDA and CDR2 SQIVND come from the germline V gene (reference sequence). V dropped 7 bases and J dropped 0 bases, with 20 bases sitting between them. The CDR3 spans 17 residues. CDR3 protein: CASNDPRGADSTDTQYF. CDR3 nucleotide sequence: TGTGCCAGTAATGATCCTCGGGGGGCGGATAGCACAGATACGCAGTATTTT.

The chain combines TRBV7-2 with TRBJ2-2; a weak D match, TRBD2 (5 bases). Per germline, CDR1 SGHTA and CDR2 FQGNSA. The CDR3 runs to 14 residues. V was cut by 5 bases and J by 6 bases, with 13 bases left in between. This chain's CDR3 is CASSVVRSAGELFF. In DNA form, the CDR3 reads TGTGCCAGCAGCGTTGTACGTAGCGCCGGGGAGCTGTTTTTT.

The chain recombines TRBV7-9 with TRBJ1-4; the D is unclear. This CDR3 is built from 12 residues. The V gene's germline CDR1 is SEHNR and CDR2 FQNEAQ (reference sequence). Trimming shortened V by 2 bases and J by 8 bases, and 6 bases separated the two germline ends. This chain's CDR3 is CASSLMREKLFF. CDR3 nucleotide sequence: TGTGCCAGCAGCTTAATGAGGGAAAAACTGTTTTTT. The full variable domain, in which reference TRBV7-9 and TRBJ1-4 provide the parts outside the CDR3, is DTGVSQNPRHKITKRGQNVTFRCDPISEHNRLYWYRQTLGQGPEFLTYFQNEAQLEKSRLLSDRFSAERPKGSFSTLEIQRTEQGDSAMYLCASSLMREKLFFGSGTQLSVL.

In this sample, this clone turned up once. The chain links TRBV6-6 to TRBJ1-2; 10 bases match TRBD1. CDR3 size: 14 residues. CDR1 and CDR2 (germline): MNHNY, SVGAGI (reference sequence). V gave up 5 bases and J gave up 8 bases; unmatched junction bases: 8. CDR3 DNA: TGTGCCAGCAGTCCAACTGGGACAGGGGAAGGCTACACCTTC. As protein: CASSPTGTGEGYTF.

The CDR3 loop reads CASSPTGTGDNGYTF. DNA for the CDR3: TGTGCCAGCTCACCCACCGGGACAGGGGATAATGGCTACACCTTC. The rearrangement uses TRBV18 and TRBJ1-2; 10 bases map to TRBD1. The V gene's germline CDR1 is KGHSH and CDR2 LQKENI. With 3 bases clipped from V and 6 bases from J, the junction kept 7 bases outside the gene matches. This CDR3 spans 15 amino acids.

The V call is TRBV6-5, the J call TRBJ2-2; 10 nucleotides line up with TRBD2. Germline CDR1 reads MNHEY; CDR2 reads SVGAGI. Unmatched junction bases numbered 2, after V lost 6 bases and J lost 1 base. The CDR3 is made up of 15 amino acids. CDR3 coding DNA: TGTGCCAGCAGGGTAGCGGGGGGGAACACCGGGGAGCTGTTTTTT. Its protein product is CASRVAGGNTGELFF.

This chain links TRBV4-1 with TRBJ1-5; D call uncertain. Trimming pared 0 bases from V and 1 base from J, leaving 7 bases between. Per the germline V gene, CDR1 is MGHRA and CDR2 is YSYEKL. The CDR3 sequence is 15 residues long. The CDR3 nucleotides read TGCGCCAGCAGCCAAGACGGACTGAGCAATCAGCCCCAGCATTTT. Amino acid sequence: CASSQDGLSNQPQHF.

This sequence joins TRBV5-4 and TRBJ1-4; no clear D gene. Germline values: CDR1 SGHNT, CDR2 YYREEE (reference sequence). Trimming removed 0 bases at V and 0 bases at J, with 9 bases between. There are 16 residues in the CDR3. The CDR3 here is CASSLARGATNEKLFF. The CDR3 DNA reads as TGTGCCAGCAGCTTGGCGCGTGGGGCAACTAATGAAAAACTGTTTTTT.

The V gene is TRBV12-5, the J gene TRBJ1-5; no definite D call. Deletions cut 3 bases from V and 3 bases from J, with 6 bases between. This CDR3 has 13 residues. Germline CDR1 and CDR2: LGHNT and FRNRAP. The CDR3 region has the DNA TGTGCTAGTGGTTTTTCACCCAATCAGCCCCAGCATTTT. Translated: CASGFSPNQPQHF. The full variable domain, completed using reference TRBV12-5 and TRBJ1-5, is DARVTQTPRHKVTEMGQEVTMRCQPILGHNTVFWYRQTMMQGLELLAYFRNRAPLDDSGMPKDRFSAEMPDATLATLKIQPSEPRDSAVYFCASGFSPNQPQHFGDGTRLSIL.

This chain connects TRBV10-2 to TRBJ1-5, with D perhaps TRBD1 (5 bases). CDR3 length equals 16 residues. Germline V CDR1 and CDR2: WSHSY, SAAADI. V lost 10 bases, J lost 2 bases, and 21 bases lay in between. The chain's CDR3 is CATFPPGGIGNQPQHF. Written as DNA, the CDR3 is TGCGCCACATTCCCACCGGGGGGGATCGGCAATCAGCCCCAGCATTTT.

The chain has TRBV19 and TRBJ1-3; TRBD1 matches 8 bases. CDR1 is LNHDA, CDR2 SQIVND, per germline (reference sequence). Trimming at V came to 7 bases and at J to 3 bases, leaving 11 bases not matched to a gene. The CDR3 is made up of 16 amino acids. The CDR3 is CASTGTPQGVGNTIYF. CDR3 coding DNA: TGTGCCAGTACCGGGACGCCACAGGGGGTTGGAAACACCATATATTTT.

This chain joins TRBV18 and TRBJ1-1, with D possibly being TRBD1 (6 bases). Germline V gives CDR1 KGHSH, CDR2 LQKENI. The CDR3 loop spans 18 amino acids. With 2 bases removed from V and 2 bases from J, the gap between germline ends came to 21 bases. In DNA form, the CDR3 reads TGTGCCAGCTCACCAGATTCGAGGGACAAGAGGCAAAACACTGAAGCTTTCTTT. Protein sequence: CASSPDSRDKRQNTEAFF.

This clone was seen a single time. The chain is built from TRBV11-2 and TRBJ2-1; TRBD2 matches at 10 bases. Germline V CDR1 and CDR2: SGHAT, FQNNGV. Trimming took 5 bases from V and 6 from J; bases not matched to a gene: 16. The CDR3 has 18 amino acids. The CDR3 region is CASSPRTQLAGWSNEQFF. For the CDR3, the DNA is TGTGCCAGCAGCCCCCGAACCCAACTAGCGGGGTGGAGCAATGAGCAGTTCTTC. The full variable domain, completed using reference TRBV11-2 and TRBJ2-1, is EAGVAQSPRYKIIEKRQSVAFWCNPISGHATLYWYQQILGQGPKLLIQFQNNGVVDDSQLPKDRFSAERLKGVDSTLKIQPAKLEDSAVYLCASSPRTQLAGWSNEQFFGPGTRLTVL.